This entry lists 17 T cell receptor beta chains sequenced from one sample in a study of patients and donors after allogeneic stem cell transplantation (dated by TCRdb to the early 2020s). The protocol used for the library was RT-PCR. Instrument used: NextSeq 550. TCRdb applied fastp at Q25 and MiXCR to the public reads, then kept only in-frame beta chains. Rows merge per CDR3 protein into single entries with the most common DNA and genes. This sample comprises over 130,000 distinct CDR3 sequences, roughly 35% of them detected only once. The ten largest clones take up 50% of the sample. Sequenced material: blood, either unsorted or a sorted T cell fraction (not recorded which). The receptor source for this set is a human donor who was either an allogeneic HSCT recipient or a stem cell or donor lymphocyte infusion donor (not recorded which). It is not recorded whose cells these are; they may come from a transplant donor.

V usage is TRBV18 and J usage is TRBJ1-6, with TRBD1 matching over 9 bases. Germline V CDR1 and CDR2: KGHSH, LQKENI. The trim removed 6 bases at V and 11 bases at J, leaving 8 bases unmatched. The CDR3 sequence is 14 residues long. In DNA form, the CDR3 reads TGTGCCAGCTCGCCCGGGACAGGGAAGACACCCCTCCACTTT. Residues: CASSPGTGKTPLHF.

In its sample, this clonotype was seen a few times. This chain joins TRBV27 and TRBJ2-2, with TRBD1 identical over 8 bases. V lost 6 bases and J lost 4; bases outside the gene matches: 10. Germline CDR1 MNHEY, CDR2 SMNVEV (reference sequence). The CDR3 is 16 residues long. The CDR3 loop is CASSRPQGASTGELFF. CDR3 coding DNA: TGTGCCAGCAGCCGACCGCAGGGGGCGAGCACCGGGGAGCTGTTTTTT.

The chain carries TRBV20-1 and TRBJ2-3, with D perhaps TRBD2 (5 bases). The CDR3 sequence is 14 residues long. V was cut by 5 bases and J by 2 bases, with 14 bases left in between. Germline V CDR1 and CDR2: DFQATT, SNEGSKA (reference sequence). CDR3: CSARPGTLTDTQYF. CDR3 nucleotides: TGCAGTGCTCGTCCGGGAACCCTCACAGATACGCAGTATTTT.

CDR3 in amino acids: CASSFTADSSDTQYF. In DNA form, the CDR3 reads TGCGCCAGCAGCTTTACGGCGGATTCCTCAGATACGCAGTATTTT. The chain uses TRBV5-1 and TRBJ2-3; D is undetermined. CDR3 length: 15 residues. Germline V gene sequence: CDR1 SGHRS, CDR2 YFSETQ. V was trimmed by 2 bases and J by 4 bases, leaving 14 bases between them.

This clonotype was seen a handful of times. The CDR3 DNA reads TGTGCCAGCAGCTTCGGGGTAGGGAATCAGCCCCAGCATTTT. Amino acids: CASSFGVGNQPQHF. The V gene is TRBV12-3 or TRBV12-4, the J gene TRBJ1-5; no clear D gene. The CDR3 covers 14 residues. Trimming left V 6 bases short and J 4 bases short, with 13 bases between.

The chain has TRBV30 and TRBJ2-7; TRBD2 might be the D (5 bases). CDR3 length: 13 residues. V dropped 0 bases and J dropped 6 bases, with 12 bases sitting between them. CDR1 is GTSNPN and CDR2 is SVGIG in the germline V gene (reference sequence). The CDR3 region has the DNA TGTGCCTGGAGTGTACGGGCCGGAGGCGAGCAGTACTTC. It codes for CAWSVRAGGEQYF.

This chain joins TRBV28 and TRBJ2-7, with D perhaps given as TRBD1 or TRBD2 (5 bases each). CDR1 and CDR2 from the germline V gene are MDHEN and SYDVKM. CDR3 length: 15 residues. Deletions cut 6 bases from V and 3 bases from J, with 18 bases between. The CDR3 sequence: CASSPPSGTGYEQYF. CDR3 coding DNA: TGTGCCAGCAGCCCCCCGAGTGGGACCGGCTACGAGCAGTACTTC.

The chain is built from TRBV6-5 and TRBJ1-4, with 7 bases lining up with TRBD1. The CDR3 covers 13 residues. The germline V gene encodes CDR1 MNHEY and CDR2 SVGAGI. The J segment lost 7 bases and the V segment lost 2 bases, leaving 1 base of the junction unmatched. The CDR3 coding sequence is TGTGCCAGCAGTTACAACAGGGGTGAAAAACTGTTTTTT. It specifies CASSYNRGEKLFF.

The chain links TRBV6-6 to TRBJ1-1; tentative D call: TRBD1 (5 bases). This CDR3 region has 16 residues. Trimming took 2 bases from V and 0 from J, leaving 13 bases between them. Germline V CDR1 and CDR2: MNHNY, SVGAGI (reference sequence). CDR3 sequence reads: CASSYPGGSVNTEAFF. The CDR3 coding sequence is TGTGCCAGCAGTTACCCCGGGGGATCCGTGAACACTGAAGCTTTCTTT.

This chain connects TRBV5-6 to TRBJ1-1, with a possible D match to TRBD1 (6 bases). Trimming shortened V by 7 bases and J by 1 base, and 14 bases separated the two germline ends. This CDR3 is 14 amino acids long. Germline CDR1 SGHDT, CDR2 YYEEEE. The CDR3 DNA reads TGTGCCAGCCTTGGGGTGGGGGCGAACACTGAAGCTTTCTTT. It specifies CASLGVGANTEAFF.

This sequence joins TRBV27 and TRBJ2-3, with D maybe TRBD2 (6 bases). Germline CDR1 and CDR2: MNHEY and SMNVEV (reference sequence). The CDR3 sequence is 14 residues long. Trimming cost V 8 bases and J 1 base, with 13 bases left between them. CDR3: CASGRASGTDTQYF. The CDR3 DNA is TGTGCCAGCGGCAGGGCTAGCGGCACAGATACGCAGTATTTT.

The V gene is TRBV6-5, the J gene TRBJ2-5; possibly TRBD1 for D (6 bases). The CDR3 contains 16 residues. Trimming removed 4 bases from V and 0 bases from J, with 15 bases in between. Germline V lookup: CDR1 MNHEY, CDR2 SVGAGI. The CDR3 here is CASSSQLTGYQETQYF. The CDR3 DNA reads as TGTGCCAGCAGTTCGCAACTAACAGGGTACCAAGAGACCCAGTACTTC.

The V and J genes are TRBV12-3 or TRBV12-4 and TRBJ1-2, with 8 bases aligning to TRBD1. There are 13 residues in the CDR3. J was trimmed by 4 bases and V by 6 bases; bases with no gene match: 4. The CDR3 is CASRWDRSYGYTF. The CDR3 coding sequence is TGTGCCAGCAGGTGGGACAGGTCCTATGGCTACACCTTC.

V usage is TRBV25-1 and J usage is TRBJ1-5; D is perhaps TRBD1 (6 bases). The CDR3 is 14 amino acids. V was shortened by 3 bases and J by 9 bases, with 15 bases between the two germline ends. CDR1 is MGHDK and CDR2 is SYGVNS in the germline V gene. The CDR3 DNA follows: TGTGCCAGCAGTGACGCGGGGGCACTAAGGCCCCAGCATTTT. Translating it yields CASSDAGALRPQHF. The whole variable domain, remainder taken from reference TRBV25-1 and TRBJ1-5, is EADIYQTPRYLVIGTGKKITLECSQTMGHDKMYWYQQDPGMELHLIHYSYGVNSTEKGDLSSESTVSRIRTEHFPLTLESARPSHTSQYLCASSDAGALRPQHFGDGTRLSIL.

The chain employs TRBV12-3 or TRBV12-4 and TRBJ2-5; no definite D call. The V and J ends lost 6 bases and 5 bases respectively, with 7 bases between them. The CDR3 runs 11 residues. The CDR3 nucleotides are TGTGCCAGCAGGATCACGGAGACCCAGTACTTC. It encodes CASRITETQYF.

The gene calls are TRBV6-6 and TRBJ2-7; perhaps TRBD1 as D (6 bases). The length of the CDR3 is 13 residues. Germline V lookup: CDR1 MNHNY, CDR2 SVGAGI (reference sequence). Trimming stripped 9 bases from V and 6 bases from J, with 18 bases between. CDR3 residues: CASTLKQGSEQYF. The CDR3 DNA is TGTGCCAGTACGTTAAAACAGGGTAGCGAGCAGTACTTC.

This chain uses TRBV10-3 with TRBJ2-5, with a possible D match to TRBD2 (6 bases). Trimming took 6 bases from V and 3 from J, leaving 8 bases between them. Per germline, CDR1 ENHRY and CDR2 SYGVKD. CDR3 length equals 12 residues. The CDR3 DNA follows: TGTGCCATCAGCTCGGGGGAAGAGACCCAGTACTTC. Its protein product is CAISSGEETQYF.